A single T cell receptor beta chain is shown here with its context. This clone's antigen is unknown. No per-base quality is available; no much larger clone lies one base away. The entry originates in a study of OX40 agonist ivuxolimab in advanced cancers. Describing the broader study: The costimulatory receptor OX40 (CD134) was targeted by ivuxolimab, a fully human IgG2 agonistic monoclonal antibody. Intravenous ivuxolimab was administered to patients every 2 weeks at six dose levels: 0.01, 0.1, 0.3, 1.5, 3 and 10 mg/kg. Of the 50 or so patients in dose escalation, about 20 had hepatocellular carcinoma, approximately 15 had melanoma, 9 had renal cell carcinoma and 9 had head and neck cancer. A male proportion of 82.7% and a mean age of 60 years, ranging from roughly 23 to 79, were recorded for the dose-escalation cohort. Prior anti-PD-1, anti-PD-L1 or anti-CTLA-4 therapy was permitted, and checkpoint inhibitors had been received by less than 45% of dose-escalation patients. Partial responses occurred in three dose-escalation patients, of whom one had hepatocellular carcinoma and two had cutaneous melanoma. The purpose of peripheral TCRbeta sequencing was to test whether ivuxolimab changed TCR sequence diversity and led to clonal T-cell expansion. The paper describes the monotherapy dose-escalation part (N of about 50 patients) of the phase I trial of ivuxolimab. What the research found in general, with its limitations: At doses of 0.1 to 3.0 mg/kg, clonal expansion of both CD4+ and CD8+ T cells in blood was seen between baseline and week 6. Partial responders in the 0.1-3.0 mg/kg groups had among the lowest normalized peripheral clonal expansion, especially among CD8+ T cells. The antigen specificity of the clonally expanded peripheral T cells was not determined. Low levels of normalized T-cell clonal expansion were also seen in some patients who did not respond. After ivuxolimab, more expanded clones were found on average in CD8+ T cells than in CD4+ T cells.

From the germline V gene, CDR1 is SGHDT and CDR2 is YYEEEE. The V and J ends are trimmed by 1 base and 3 bases, leaving 25 bases between them. CDR3 length: 19 amino acids, cysteine to phenylalanine. The retained sequence is limited to the CDR3, 57 bases, with the frame set at the first base. To sequence the TCRbeta CDR3 region, genomic DNA was isolated from the sorted cells. TCRbeta CDR3 regions were sequenced using the immunoSEQ Assay. This is the immuneACCESS table as TCRdb keeps it, with only in-frame sequences that have V and J called. A part of the clones is gone; compared with another copy, unresolved V genes explain less than half, and the rest is unexplained. The sample table holds approximately 67,000 clones, of which 75% to 95% were seen once. 5% to 6.5% of the sample is in the top ten clones. Patients with autoimmune disease history or receiving systemic immunosuppression were excluded from the trial. Peripheral blood for TCR sequencing was collected from all dose cohorts at baseline, on cycle 4 day 1, and on cycle 7 day 1. The samples were taken from a phase I, first-in-human, multicenter, open-label dose-escalation trial of ivuxolimab. Adults with locally advanced or metastatic melanoma, renal cell carcinoma, hepatocellular carcinoma or head and neck squamous cell carcinoma were enrolled in the trial. Before TCR sequencing, CD4+ and CD8+ T cells were separately sorted from peripheral blood.

The receptor was derived from an adult with an advanced solid tumor such as melanoma, head and neck, liver or kidney cancer. The sequence joins TRBV5-6 to TRBJ1-1, with a weak D call of TRBD1 (5 bases match). Source: CD4+ or CD8+ T cells sorted from blood, taken in a trial of the OX40 agonist ivuxolimab. Here the CDR3 is given as CASSLFDGTALLTDTEAFF. The bases are TGTGCCAGCAGCTTGTTCGACGGGACTGCCTTATTGACGGACACTGAAGCTTTCTTT.